The clone carrying this TCR beta chain was recorded a few times. The data originate from a study of cytotoxic CD8 clonotypes in ibrutinib-treated CLL. In germline, CDR1 is MDHEN, CDR2 SYDVKM. V dropped 6 bases and J dropped 5; count of bases not matched to a gene: 6. The CDR3 is 13 residues long. Clones were sequenced by immunoSEQ multiplex PCR, and TCRdb holds only the in-frame ones, with some missing. The sample includes about 85,000 clones, about 76% of them seen just once. This material consisted of PBMCs, taken after 12 months of ibrutinib treatment. The V gene is TRBV28, the J gene TRBJ2-7; 8 nucleotides agree with TRBD2. This sequence originates from a human donor with chronic lymphocytic leukemia. CDR3 residues: CASSSGGVDEQYF. CDR3 DNA sequence: TGTGCCAGCAGCTCCGGGGGGGTCGACGAGCAGTACTTC.